These T cell receptor beta chains were read from a single sample in a study of blood T cell repertoires in COVID-19. Clones were read by immunoSEQ multiplex PCR, and TCRdb kept only the in-frame ones, dropping some. The table includes nearly 200,000 clones, roughly 80% detected once. Sequencing was carried out using PBMCs or T cells enriched from blood (not recorded which). All receptors derive from a middle-aged man who had recovered from COVID-19. The conserved cysteine and the conserved F or W are not part of the CDR3 here. Only some rows state a clone size, as once, few, many or a class for expanded clones.

>.|TRBV7-2
ASSTEGNTEAF
>.|TRBV4-2
ASSQDLTAGAYGYT
>.|TRBV12-3/TRBV12-4
ASNRDGSYGYT
>.|TRBV4-1
ASKGGGTEAF
>.|TRBV9
ASSGSGATYNEQF
>.|TRBV19
ASSIGSGSNQPQH
>.|TRBV7-2
ASSFLMPGNNSPLH
>.|TRBV19
ASSKGLSYEQY
>once|TRBV11-1
ASSLQQGNTEAF
>.|TRBV3-1/TRBV3-2
ASSPSIDRKKLF
>.|TRBV5-1
ASSLRGARTGELF
>.|TRBV5-1
ASSLAPVPGGGAGGELF
>.|TRBV27
ASSRTSGGYTDTQY
>.|TRBV7-6
ASSPDTTSGANVLT
>.|TRBV4-1
ASSQDNSGDQETQY
>.|TRBV6-2/TRBV6-3
ASSYVAGVLSEQF
>.|TRBV25-1
ASSALQGSEAF
>.|TRBV4-1
ASSQQRGGIVYNEQF
>.|TRBV5-1
ASSPYRGGAEETQY
>.|TRBV11-2
ASSLGGVQF
>.|TRBV30
AWSRGYSNQPQH
>.|TRBV29-1
SVEGSRWNGDEQF
>.|TRBV27
ASSLGTGYGYT
>.|TRBV4-2
ASSQFLLRDRAGEQY
>.|TRBV4-1
ASSQETSGSDTQY
>.|TRBV28
ASSPLLVISSYEQY
>.|TRBV27
ASSGKQGLINYGYT
>.|TRBV7-9
ASSDQGYGYT
>.|TRBV5-1
ASSSGRDYNEQF
>once|TRBV9
ASSVRQGLTSYNEQF
>.|TRBV7-2
ASSPSGGQETYGYT
>.|TRBV12-5
ASRGPNTGELF
>.|TRBV19
ASSRIGTSGGIGTQY
>.|TRBV7-9
ASSLGTGLNTEAF
>.|TRBV6-2/TRBV6-3
ASSTDRAGADTQY
>.|TRBV11-2
ASSFTDRAASPLH
>.|TRBV30
AWNRDSNQPQH
>.|TRBV9
ASSSRDRGRTEAF
>.|TRBV28
ASSPPVKTERAF
>.|TRBV2
ASSEGRLAGGETQY
>.|TRBV18
ASSPPLGEDYGYT
>.|TRBV6-5
ASIPGTTNEKLF
>.|TRBV18
ASSPGTGRSDYGYT
>.|TRBV14
ASSQDWDFVDTQY
>.|TRBV7-2
ASSLGKGGIYGYT
>.|TRBV10-3
AISGTASNQPQH
>.|TRBV6-1
ASSESGGYYEAF
>.|TRBV27
ASSSLGPPYQPQH
>.|TRBV7-8
ASSLGYIRERSPSGANVLT
>.|TRBV13
ASSLVTAGGKYEQY
>.|TRBV24-1
ATSDAGQIGGYT
>.|TRBV4-2
ASSLYWTGGGEQY
>.|TRBV28
ASSTLGTGAGNTIY
>once|TRBV23-1
ASSQSIKRGPDTQY
>.|TRBV6-1
ASSEVRIEAF
>.|TRBV27
ASSPHGGDRVIQPQH
>.|TRBV19
ASSMGRQGRDYEQY
>.|TRBV7-8
ASSFPSGGRETQY
>.|TRBV3-1/TRBV3-2
ASSLQGVGELF